This note documents a single T cell receptor beta chain sequence. Its target is not known. The entry originates in a study of cytomegalovirus exposure and HLA in healthy donors. Findings and limits, study-wide: Presence/absence analyses assumed roughly uniform sequencing depth across donors. TCR beta V- and J-gene trimming, according to a later analysis, was linked to a missense DCLRE1C variant. Cytomegalovirus association was assigned to 150 to 200 TCR beta chains. In vitro confirmation showed three CMV-associated chains to be CMV antigen specific.

Germline CDR1 reads SGHRS; CDR2 reads YFSETQ. Trimming at V came to 1 base and at J to 3 bases, leaving 6 bases not matched to a gene. This CDR3 has 17 amino acids. The PCR used 60 Vbeta and 13 Jbeta primers. The assay was immunoSEQ multiplex PCR, and TCRdb's table has in-frame clones only and misses some. The sample includes 130,000 or so clones, about 86% seen only once; the top ten take about 2.4%. The specimen sequenced was PBMCs. The genes are TRBV5-1 and TRBJ1-6; TRBD1 matches 8 bases. This TCR was recovered from a middle-aged woman in good health and CMV-seronegative. DNA of the CDR3: TGCGCCAGCAGCTTGTGGCGTGGACAGGGCTATAATTCACCCCTCCACTTT. It is translated as CASSLWRGQGYNSPLHF.